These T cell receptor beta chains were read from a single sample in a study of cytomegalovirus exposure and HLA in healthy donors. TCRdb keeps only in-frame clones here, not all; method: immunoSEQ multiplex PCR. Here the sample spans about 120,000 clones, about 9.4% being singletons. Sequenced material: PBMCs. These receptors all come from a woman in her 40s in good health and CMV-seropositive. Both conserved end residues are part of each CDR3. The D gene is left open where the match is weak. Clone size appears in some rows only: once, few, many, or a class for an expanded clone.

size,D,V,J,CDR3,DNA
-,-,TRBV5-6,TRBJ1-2,CASSLSSGDGYTF,TGTGCCAGCAGCTTGTCATCAGGGGACGGCTACACCTTC
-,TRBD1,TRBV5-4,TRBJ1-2,CASGRDSNYGYTF,TGTGCCAGCGGCCGGGACAGCAACTATGGCTACACCTTC
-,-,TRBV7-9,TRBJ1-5,CASSHPRTDSNQPQHF,TGTGCCAGCAGTCACCCAAGGACAGATAGCAATCAGCCCCAGCATTTT
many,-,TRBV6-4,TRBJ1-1,CASSAEGRRTEAFF,TGTGCCAGCAGTGCCGAGGGCCGTCGGACTGAAGCTTTCTTT
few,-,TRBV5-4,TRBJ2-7,CASTNLRTGGSYEQYF,TGTGCCAGCACCAACTTACGGACAGGAGGGTCCTACGAGCAGTACTTC
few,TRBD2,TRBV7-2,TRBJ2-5,CASSWRTSGEETQYF,TGTGCCAGCAGCTGGAGGACTAGCGGGGAAGAGACCCAGTACTTC
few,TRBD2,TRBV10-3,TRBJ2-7,CAISPTSGGDEQYF,TGTGCCATCAGCCCGACTAGCGGGGGGGACGAGCAGTACTTC
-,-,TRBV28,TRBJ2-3,CASSLHRATSTDTQYF,TGTGCCAGCAGTCTCCACAGGGCTACTAGCACAGATACGCAGTATTTT
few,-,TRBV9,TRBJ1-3,CASSVVGGAGLNTIYF,TGTGCCAGCAGCGTAGTGGGGGGGGCAGGACTGAACACCATATATTTT
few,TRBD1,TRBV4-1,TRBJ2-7,CASSQGDRAVDEQYF,TGCGCCAGCAGCCAGGGGGACAGGGCGGTGGACGAGCAGTACTTC
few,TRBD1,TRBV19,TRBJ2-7,CASSIRTGFYEQYF,TGTGCCAGTAGTATTAGGACAGGGTTCTACGAGCAGTACTTC
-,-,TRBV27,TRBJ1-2,CASSSLDSYGYTF,TGTGCCAGCAGTTCATTGGACAGCTATGGCTACACCTTC
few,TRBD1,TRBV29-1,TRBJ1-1,CSALGDRGNTEAFF,TGCAGCGCCCTGGGGGACAGGGGAAACACTGAAGCTTTCTTT
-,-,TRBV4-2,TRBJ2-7,CASSQDQSYEQYF,TGTGCCAGCAGCCAAGATCAGTCCTACGAGCAGTACTTC
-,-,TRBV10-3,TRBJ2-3,CAISELPDSSDTQYF,TGTGCCATCAGTGAGTTACCGGACAGTTCAGATACGCAGTATTTT
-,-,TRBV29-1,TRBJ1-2,CSVGGIQGVYGYTF,TGCAGCGTTGGGGGCATACAGGGAGTTTATGGCTACACCTTC
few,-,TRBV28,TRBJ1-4,CASSYGEEFEKLFF,TGTGCCAGCAGTTACGGAGAGGAGTTCGAAAAACTGTTTTTT
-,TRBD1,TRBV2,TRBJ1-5,CASSPTGSGNQPQHF,TGTGCCAGCAGCCCGACAGGGAGTGGCAATCAGCCCCAGCATTTT
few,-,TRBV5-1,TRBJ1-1,CASSLGTTANTEAFF,TGCGCCAGCAGCTTGGGTACGACAGCGAACACTGAAGCTTTCTTT
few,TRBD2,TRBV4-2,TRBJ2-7,CASSQDRSSGGIQQYF,TGTGCCAGCAGCCAAGATAGGTCGAGCGGGGGCATTCAGCAGTACTTC
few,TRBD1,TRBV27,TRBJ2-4,CASSFGTGKNIQYF,TGTGCCAGCAGTTTCGGGACAGGCAAAAACATTCAGTACTTC
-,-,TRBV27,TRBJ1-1,CASSLKSNTEAFF,TGTGCCAGCAGCCTGAAGAGTAACACTGAAGCTTTCTTT
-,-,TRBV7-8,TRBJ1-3,CATGPARVGNTIYF,TGTGCCACCGGGCCCGCGAGGGTTGGAAACACCATATATTTT
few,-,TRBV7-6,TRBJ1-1,CASSLLGGDTEAFF,TGTGCCAGCAGCCTCCTGGGGGGTGACACTGAAGCTTTCTTT